This T cell receptor (beta chain) is from a study of human T cells and chemical hapten exposure. Time point of the sample: pre-sensitization, week 0. Treatment indicated: therapeutic diphenylcyclopropenone sensitization with weekly scalp DPC. Via MiXCR, TCRdb re-called the RACE reads, giving one row per CDR3 protein. The sample contains about 120,000 distinct CDR3 sequences, roughly 12% of which appear only once. The CDR3 loop spans 14 amino acids. V was shortened by 0 bases and J by 6 bases, with 11 bases between the two germline ends. Germline lookup yields CDR1 SGHRS and CDR2 YFSETQ. The specimen was whole blood, collected in connection with sensitization to the hapten diphenylcyclopropenone (DPC). This chain links TRBV5-1 with TRBJ2-3; no clear D. This TCR came from a woman younger than 30 with alopecia areata. Some clones in this sample may be carry-over from other donors' samples. The chain's CDR3 is CASSLDGGMDTQYF. CDR3 nucleotides: TGCGCCAGCAGCTTGGACGGTGGCATGGATACGCAGTATTTT. The full variable domain, rest sourced from reference TRBV5-1 and TRBJ2-3, is KAGVTQTPRYLIKTRGQQVTLSCSPISGHRSVSWYQQTPGQGLQFLFEYFSETQRNKGNFPGRFSGRQFSNSRSEMNVSTLELGDSALYLCASSLDGGMDTQYFGPGTRLTVL.